This TCR beta chain was profiled in a study of ipilimumab plus nivolumab after autologous stem cell transplantation. Germline lookup yields CDR1 MNHNS and CDR2 SASEGT. The CDR3 loop spans 14 amino acids. V was shortened by 7 bases and J by 3 bases, with 15 bases between the two germline ends. Data came from immunoSEQ multiplex PCR; TCRdb stores just in-frame clones and leaves some out. Among 15,000 to 20,000 clones listed, over 60% were seen once. The sequenced sample was PBMCs, obtained in a trial of ipilimumab plus nivolumab as post-transplant consolidation. The chain combines TRBV6-1 with TRBJ1-1; the D is unclear. The sequence derives from a male donor with diffuse large B-cell lymphoma. This CDR3 is CASIRSIGYTEAFF. CDR3 coding DNA: TGTGCCAGCATTAGGTCAATCGGGTACACTGAAGCTTTCTTT.